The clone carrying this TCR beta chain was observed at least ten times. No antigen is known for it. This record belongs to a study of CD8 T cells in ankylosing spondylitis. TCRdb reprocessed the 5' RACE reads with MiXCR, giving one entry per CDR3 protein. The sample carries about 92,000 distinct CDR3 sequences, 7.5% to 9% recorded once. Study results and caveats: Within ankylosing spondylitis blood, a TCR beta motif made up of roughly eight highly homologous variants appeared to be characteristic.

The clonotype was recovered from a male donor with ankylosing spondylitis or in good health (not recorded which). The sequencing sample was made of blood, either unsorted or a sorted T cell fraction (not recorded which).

The chain's CDR3 is CASRSDWLTEAFF. In DNA, the CDR3 is TGCGCCAGCAGATCCGACTGGCTCACTGAAGCTTTCTTT. The rearrangement uses TRBV5-1 and TRBJ1-1; D not resolved. Trimming cost V 5 bases and J 4 bases, with 12 bases left between them. The CDR3 is made up of 13 amino acids. The germline V gene has CDR1 SGHRS and CDR2 YFSETQ.